The rows below give T cell receptor beta chains drawn from one sample of a study of blood T cell repertoires in COVID-19. Only in-frame clones appear in the TCRdb table, and some are missing; sequencing was by immunoSEQ multiplex PCR. Of 350,000 to 400,000 clones listed, 88% are singletons. The sample taken for sequencing was PBMCs or T cells enriched from blood (not recorded which). The receptor source for this set is a woman aged 18-35 years who had recovered from COVID-19. Each CDR3 is given with its conserved first and last residue. A D gene is named only where the DNA matches it firmly. For some rows the clone size is stated as once, few or many, or as a class when expanded; others skip it.

.,.,TRBJ1-2,TRBV19,TGTGCCAGTAGTATAACCTCCAGGGTGAAAGGCGACTATGGCTACACCTTC,CASSITSRVKGDYGYTF
.,.,TRBJ2-7,TRBV5-5,TGTGCCAGCAGCTTGGCGGAGGAGCAGTACTTC,CASSLAEEQYF
.,.,TRBJ2-1,TRBV11-1,TGTGCCAGCAGCCCAAGACTAGGTCTCTCCTACAATGAGCAGTTCTTC,CASSPRLGLSYNEQFF
.,.,TRBJ2-5,TRBV7-7,TGTGCTAGCAGCTTAGCGCGCGCAGGGATGGAGACCCAGTACTTC,CASSLARAGMETQYF
.,TRBD1,TRBJ2-7,TRBV5-4,TGTGCCAGCAGCTTTGGCCGAACGACAGGGGGCCGGACCTACGAGCAGTACTTC,CASSFGRTTGGRTYEQYF
.,TRBD1,TRBJ1-2,TRBV6-2/TRBV6-3,TGTGCCAGCAGTGCCACGACAGGGAGTGCTGGCTACACCTTC,CASSATTGSAGYTF
.,.,TRBJ2-2,TRBV7-3,TGTGCCAGCAGACAACAGGGAACCGGGGAGCTGTTTTTT,CASRQQGTGELFF
.,TRBD1,TRBJ2-7,TRBV7-6,TGTGCCAGCAGCACTTCACCAGGGGGCGTCCTGGGCGAGCAGTACTTC,CASSTSPGGVLGEQYF
.,.,TRBJ2-3,TRBV7-9,TGTGCCAGCAGCTTAGGGGACATCAGCACAGATACGCAGTATTTT,CASSLGDISTDTQYF
few,.,TRBJ2-1,TRBV10-2,TGCGCCAGCAGTGACGTCGGGGGGCCGTACAATGAGCAGTTCTTC,CASSDVGGPYNEQFF